These 20 T cell receptor beta chains originate from one sample sequenced in a study of blood T cell repertoires in COVID-19. Sequenced by immunoSEQ multiplex PCR; TCRdb stores in-frame clones only, minus some. The table has about 65,000 clones, roughly four fifths seen once. What was sequenced was peripheral blood. Receptors were obtained from an older man with acute or convalescent COVID-19.

This clone was counted a few times. The V gene is TRBV2, the J gene TRBJ2-3; no clear D gene. Per the germline V gene, CDR1 is SNHLY and CDR2 is FYNNEI. V was clipped by 7 bases and J by 0 bases, with 14 bases between them. The CDR3 runs 15 residues. CDR3 residues: CASNPVGLSTDTQYF. CDR3 nucleotides: TGTGCCAGCAATCCGGTGGGCCTTAGCACAGATACGCAGTATTTT.

This clone has a single count. The gene calls are TRBV5-4 and TRBJ2-3, with D perhaps TRBD2 (7 bases). With 3 bases removed from V and 4 bases from J, the gap between germline ends came to 9 bases. Germline assignment: CDR1 SGHNT and CDR2 YYREEE (reference sequence). The CDR3 is 13 residues long. CDR3 sequence: CASSWGGPDTQYF. The CDR3 DNA reads TGTGCCAGCAGCTGGGGGGGGCCAGATACGCAGTATTTT. Using reference TRBV5-4 and TRBJ2-3 for the parts outside the CDR3, the full variable domain is ETGVTQSPTHLIKTRGQQVTLRCSSQSGHNTVSWYQQALGQGPQFIFQYYREEENGRGNFPPRFSGLQFPNYSSELNVNALELDDSALYLCASSWGGPDTQYFGPGTRLTVL.

This clone was counted only a few times. The chain is built from TRBV4-2 and TRBJ1-5; the D gene is possibly TRBD1 (5 bases). Trimming pared 4 bases from V and 3 bases from J, leaving 13 bases between. From germline, CDR1 is LGHNA and CDR2 YNFKEQ. CDR3 size: 15 residues. The CDR3 sequence is CASSPTGVSNQPQHF. In DNA, the CDR3 is TGTGCCAGCAGCCCCACGGGGGTCTCCAATCAGCCCCAGCATTTT.

The chain links TRBV5-6 to TRBJ1-6; D is undetermined. Germline lookup yields CDR1 SGHDT and CDR2 YYEEEE. The CDR3 length is 17 residues. V lost 3 bases and J 3 bases, leaving 16 bases between the germline ends. In DNA form, the CDR3 reads TGTGCCAGCAGCTCCGCATGGCAGAGGAACTATAATTCACCCCTCCACTTT. As protein: CASSSAWQRNYNSPLHF.

This chain uses TRBV10-2 with TRBJ1-1; the D is unclear. V lost 4 bases, J lost 0 bases, and 9 bases lay in between. Germline lookup yields CDR1 WSHSY and CDR2 SAAADI. The CDR3 extends over 14 amino acids. The CDR3 sequence is CASSVAGLNTEAFF. The CDR3 nucleotides are TGCGCCAGCAGTGTGGCGGGTTTGAACACTGAAGCTTTCTTT.

Of note for this clone: Because the CDR3 is missing its conserved closing phenylalanine or tryptophan, this is likely a read error. The DNA is omitted, as the CDR3 cannot be located on it reliably, and the CDR3 follows TCRdb's listing. V gene TRBV10-3 combines with J gene TRBJ1-4. The CDR3 length is 11 residues, termini included. Germline CDR1 ENHRY, CDR2 SYGVKD. CDR3 in amino acids: CAISESTAGTC.

The V gene is TRBV30, the J gene TRBJ2-2; 14 bases fit TRBD2. The V gene end was trimmed by 3 bases and the J gene end by 3 bases; junction bases not matched to a gene: 6. CDR1 is GTSNPN and CDR2 is SVGIG in the germline V gene (reference sequence). This CDR3 contains 17 residues. CDR3 sequence (DNA): TGTGCCTGGAGGCCGAGGACTAGCGGGGGGTACACCGGGGAGCTGTTTTTT. Its protein product is CAWRPRTSGGYTGELFF. Combining the CDR3 with reference TRBV30 and TRBJ2-2 gives the whole variable domain SQTIHQWPATLVQPVGSPLSLECTVEGTSNPNLYWYRQAAGRGLQLLFYSVGIGQISSEVPQNLSASRPQDRQFILSSKKLLLSDSGFYLCAWRPRTSGGYTGELFFGEGSRLTVL.

This chain uses TRBV2 with TRBJ2-3, with 10 bases fitting TRBD2. This CDR3 is 14 amino acids long. Germline V gene lookup returns CDR1 SNHLY and CDR2 FYNNEI. The V gene end was trimmed by 6 bases and the J gene end by 4 bases; junction bases not matched to a gene: 4. CDR3 loop: CASRDTSGADTQYF. The CDR3 DNA is TGTGCCAGCAGGGATACTAGCGGGGCAGATACGCAGTATTTT.

The CDR3 here is CSASYHVLNRGYEQYF. The DNA of the CDR3 is TGCAGTGCTAGTTATCATGTATTGAACAGGGGTTACGAGCAGTACTTC. This rearrangement joins TRBV20-1 to TRBJ2-7; 7 bases are a match to TRBD1. The CDR3 extends over 16 amino acids. Trimming took 3 bases from V and 4 from J; bases not matched to a gene: 15. Germline-derived CDR1 and CDR2 are DFQATT and SNEGSKA (reference sequence).

This chain uses TRBV5-4 with TRBJ2-1; 8 positions match TRBD1. J was trimmed by 7 bases and V by 1 base; bases with no gene match: 7. CDR1 and CDR2 (germline): SGHNT, YYREEE (reference sequence). This CDR3 spans 15 amino acids. CDR3 sequence reads: CASSLSGGAGNEQFF. Here the CDR3 DNA reads TGTGCCAGCAGCTTGTCAGGGGGCGCGGGGAATGAGCAGTTCTTC.

The chain links TRBV2 to TRBJ2-5, with TRBD2 matching 12 bases. Germline CDR1 and CDR2: SNHLY and FYNNEI. The junction had 7 bases not matched to a gene; V was cut back by 0 bases and J by 11 bases. The CDR3 is 15 residues long. In DNA form, the CDR3 reads TGTGCCAGCAGTGAAGCCAGAACTAGCGGGGGGCTGCAGTACTTC. Amino acids: CASSEARTSGGLQYF.

The J gene is TRBJ2-1, the V gene TRBV7-6, with TRBD2 matching 9 bases. The J segment lost 4 bases and the V segment lost 4 bases, leaving 8 bases of the junction unmatched. Germline CDR1 SGHVS, CDR2 FNYEAQ. This CDR3 comprises 16 residues. The CDR3 loop is CASSSPRAGGYNEQFF. In DNA, the CDR3 is TGTGCCAGCAGCTCGCCCAGGGCGGGGGGGTACAATGAGCAGTTCTTC.

V is TRBV27 and J is TRBJ1-2; 8 bases agree with TRBD1. Germline CDR1 MNHEY, CDR2 SMNVEV (reference sequence). Trimming removed 3 bases from V and 6 bases from J; junction bases left unmatched: 3. This CDR3 spans 13 amino acids. CDR3 amino acids: CASSFRTGNGYTF. The CDR3 region has the DNA TGTGCCAGCAGTTTCCGGACAGGGAATGGCTACACCTTC.

The gene calls are TRBV5-1 and TRBJ2-2, with 11 bases that match TRBD1. Germline loops: CDR1 SGHRS, CDR2 YFSETQ. The CDR3 loop spans 16 amino acids. V trimming: 4 bases; J trimming: 5 bases; junction bases outside the gene matches: 7. The DNA of the CDR3 is TGCGCCAGCAGCATATCCGGGACAGGGGGGACCGGGGAGCTGTTTTTT. Protein sequence: CASSISGTGGTGELFF.

This clone appeared a single time. J is TRBJ1-2 and V is TRBV2, with D maybe TRBD1 (5 bases). Germline V gene lookup returns CDR1 SNHLY and CDR2 FYNNEI. Deletions cut 2 bases from V and 8 bases from J, with 12 bases between. The CDR3 is 13 amino acids. The CDR3 reads CASSEMRGKGYTF. The CDR3 region has the DNA TGTGCCAGCAGTGAAATGCGGGGGAAGGGCTACACCTTC.

This sequence joins TRBV6-5 and TRBJ1-2, with 9 bases that match TRBD1. Germline V gene sequence: CDR1 MNHEY, CDR2 SVGAGI. The CDR3 is 14 amino acids. V lost 5 bases, J lost 4 bases, and 5 bases stayed unmatched. This CDR3 reads CASSLGQGVYGYTF. The CDR3 DNA reads as TGTGCCAGCAGTCTGGGACAGGGAGTCTATGGCTACACCTTC.

The chain links TRBV14 to TRBJ2-3; 9 nucleotides line up with TRBD2. V dropped 4 bases and J dropped 2; count of bases not matched to a gene: 10. The CDR3 extends over 17 amino acids. The germline CDR1 and CDR2 sequences are SGHDN and FVKESK. CDR3 in amino acids: CASSPHRLAGYTDTQYF. The CDR3 DNA reads as TGTGCCAGCAGCCCCCACCGCCTAGCGGGGTACACAGATACGCAGTATTTT.

As DNA, the CDR3 is TGTGCCAGCTCCCCTAACAGGGAAGAGACCCAGTACTTC. Translating it yields CASSPNREETQYF. The chain employs TRBV18 and TRBJ2-5; maybe TRBD1 (6 bases). The CDR3 totals 13 residues. The V gene lost 6 bases and the J gene lost 3 bases, with 11 bases spanning the gap. Germline values: CDR1 KGHSH, CDR2 LQKENI.

The chain joins TRBV12-5 to TRBJ1-2, with TRBD1 matching 7 bases. CDR1 LGHNT and CDR2 FRNRAP come from the germline V gene. Unmatched junction bases numbered 9, after V lost 6 bases and J lost 5 bases. The CDR3 consists of 14 residues. CDR3 amino acids: CASGPGQASYGYTF. The CDR3 DNA reads TGTGCTAGTGGACCCGGACAGGCGTCTTATGGCTACACCTTC. The full variable domain, rest sourced from reference TRBV12-5 and TRBJ1-2, is DARVTQTPRHKVTEMGQEVTMRCQPILGHNTVFWYRQTMMQGLELLAYFRNRAPLDDSGMPKDRFSAEMPDATLATLKIQPSEPRDSAVYFCASGPGQASYGYTFGSGTRLTVV.

The table lists this clone with a count of one. The V and J genes are TRBV11-2 and TRBJ2-7; 15 bases match TRBD2. The CDR3 sequence is 14 residues long. J gave up 7 bases and V 6 bases, and 4 bases lay outside the gene matches. The germline CDR1 and CDR2 sequences are SGHAT and FQNNGV. The CDR3 spells CASSPGLAGGEQYF. CDR3 nucleotide sequence: TGTGCCAGCAGTCCCGGACTAGCGGGGGGGGAGCAGTACTTC. The full variable domain, rest sourced from reference TRBV11-2 and TRBJ2-7, is EAGVAQSPRYKIIEKRQSVAFWCNPISGHATLYWYQQILGQGPKLLIQFQNNGVVDDSQLPKDRFSAERLKGVDSTLKIQPAKLEDSAVYLCASSPGLAGGEQYFGPGTRLTVT.